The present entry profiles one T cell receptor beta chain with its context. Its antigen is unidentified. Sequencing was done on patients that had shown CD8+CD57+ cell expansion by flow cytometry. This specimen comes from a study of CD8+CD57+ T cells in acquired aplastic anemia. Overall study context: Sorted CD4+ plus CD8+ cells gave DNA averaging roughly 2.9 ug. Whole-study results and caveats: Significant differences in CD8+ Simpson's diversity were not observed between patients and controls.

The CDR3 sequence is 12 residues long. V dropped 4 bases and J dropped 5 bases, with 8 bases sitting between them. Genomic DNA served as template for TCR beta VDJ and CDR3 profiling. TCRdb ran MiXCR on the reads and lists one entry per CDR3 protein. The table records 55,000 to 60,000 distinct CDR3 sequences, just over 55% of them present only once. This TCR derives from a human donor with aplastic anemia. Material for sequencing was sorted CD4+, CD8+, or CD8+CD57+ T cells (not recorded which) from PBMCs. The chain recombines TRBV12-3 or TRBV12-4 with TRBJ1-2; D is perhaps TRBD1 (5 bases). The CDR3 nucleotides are TGTGCCAGCAGTTCGGAGGGGTATGGCTACACCTTC. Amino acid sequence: CASSSEGYGYTF.